One and the same sample provided the 23 T cell receptor beta chains below, sequenced in a study of regulatory T cells in long-lasting Graves disease. Assembly of TCR beta libraries relied on iRepertoire HTBI primers together with Arm-PCR of CDR3 regions. TCRdb reprocessed the multiplex PCR reads with MiXCR, giving one entry per CDR3 protein. The sample includes roughly 380,000 distinct CDR3 sequences, over 15% of them seen just once. Indicated time point: newly diagnosed GD, antithyroid drugs for less than 3 months. PBMCs provided the RNA from which the TCR library was made. The same sample was also studied in work on T cells in Graves' hyperthyroidism and ophthalmopathy.

Sample: peripheral blood mononuclear cells (PBMCs), taken at new diagnosis, from a patient treated with antithyroid drugs. The source of these receptors is a man aged 35-49 years with Graves disease.

Only a few counts were recorded for this clonotype. Given a much more abundant clone one base away, this may be a read error. The CDR3 does not close with the conserved phenylalanine or tryptophan, likely indicating a read error. The V call is TRBV7-8, the J call TRBJ2-3; TRBD1 matches at 9 bases. Germline values: CDR1 SGHVS, CDR2 FQNEAQ. This CDR3 contains 16 residues. Unmatched junction bases numbered 8, after V lost 5 bases and J lost 2 bases. The CDR3 reads CASSPYRGLATDTQYL. CDR3 nucleotide sequence: TGTGCCAGCAGCCCGTACAGGGGGCTGGCCACAGATACGCAGTATCTT.

This clonotype was detected ten times or more. The V gene is TRBV12-3 or TRBV12-4, the J gene TRBJ2-7, with D perhaps TRBD2 (6 bases). The CDR3 spans 12 residues. Deletions cut 6 bases from V and 9 bases from J, with 15 bases between. This chain's CDR3 is CASSRGFVGQYF. DNA of the CDR3: TGTGCCAGCAGCCGGGGGTTTGTCGGGCAGTACTTC.

This rearrangement joins TRBV6-1 to TRBJ1-4; no definite D call. V shed 6 bases and J shed 9 bases, with 35 bases lying between them. CDR1 MNHNS and CDR2 SASEGT come from the germline V gene. The CDR3 runs to 20 residues. CDR3 DNA sequence: TGTGCCAGCAGACCCATATCCCGGAGGGAGTTTACCGTTTTGGAGAAAAAACTGTTTTTT. Encoded protein: CASRPISRREFTVLEKKLFF.

This clonotype was found a few times. The V gene is TRBV20-1, the J gene TRBJ2-3; a possible D gene is TRBD1 (5 bases). The ends were cut back, 3 bases at V and 1 base at J, with 17 bases in the middle. Germline CDR1 DFQATT, CDR2 SNEGSKA (reference sequence). The CDR3 length is 16 residues. As DNA, the CDR3 is TGCAGTGCTAGTGATCAGGGCTTGGGCGGCACAGATACGCAGTATTTT. Translation: CSASDQGLGGTDTQYF.

In this sample, this clonotype turned up a few times. CDR3 protein: CASGLAGGPGVSQYF. CDR3 DNA sequence: TGTGCCAGTGGGTTAGCGGGGGGGCCCGGGGTGAGCCAGTACTTC. V gene TRBV19 combines with J gene TRBJ2-5; TRBD2 matches at 11 bases. Per germline, CDR1 LNHDA and CDR2 SQIVND (reference sequence). The length of the CDR3 is 15 residues. The V segment lost 8 bases and the J segment 10 bases; nucleotides outside the gene matches: 15.

This clonotype was seen ten or more times. The chain uses TRBV20-1 and TRBJ2-7, with D possibly TRBD2 on 6 matching bases. The V end lost 6 bases, the J end lost 3 bases, and 15 bases lay between the germline ends. The CDR3 is 13 residues long. Germline V gene lookup returns CDR1 DFQATT and CDR2 SNEGSKA (reference sequence). The chain's CDR3 is CSASSGDYYEQYF. CDR3 sequence (DNA): TGCAGTGCCTCGTCGGGGGATTACTACGAGCAGTACTTC.

This clonotype was seen repeatedly, ten times or more. The CDR3 DNA sequence: TGTGCCAGCAGGCGGTGGAACACTGAAGCTTTCTTT. It specifies CASRRWNTEAFF. The genes are TRBV6-1 and TRBJ1-1; D call uncertain. The V gene lost 6 bases and the J gene lost 1 base, with 6 bases spanning the gap. CDR3 size: 12 residues. Germline-derived CDR1 and CDR2 are MNHNS and SASEGT.

This clonotype was seen at least ten times. This chain joins TRBV6-1 and TRBJ2-2; 10 bases line up with TRBD1. The CDR3 totals 15 residues. J was trimmed by 6 bases and V by 6 bases; bases with no gene match: 7. Germline assignment: CDR1 MNHNS and CDR2 SASEGT. This CDR3 reads CASRRGTGVPGELFF. The CDR3 DNA reads TGTGCCAGCAGAAGAGGGACAGGGGTCCCCGGGGAGCTGTTTTTT.

V and J are TRBV27 and TRBJ2-1; no clear D gene. Germline V gene data show CDR1 as MNHEY and CDR2 as SMNVEV (reference sequence). The V and J ends lost 2 bases and 7 bases respectively, with 15 bases between them. The CDR3 is made up of 15 amino acids. In nucleotides, the CDR3 is TGTGCCAGCAGTTTACTTGATCTCGGTCGTAATGAGCAGTTCTTC. It translates to CASSLLDLGRNEQFF.

This clonotype was recorded at least ten times. The rearrangement links TRBV11-1 to TRBJ1-1; D may be TRBD1 (5 bases). Germline CDR1 reads SGHAT; CDR2 reads FQDESV (reference sequence). Trimming pared 7 bases from V and 0 bases from J, leaving 12 bases between. The CDR3 has 14 residues. The CDR3 DNA sequence: TGTGCCAGCACACTAGGGACGATGAACACTGAAGCTTTCTTT. Translation gives CASTLGTMNTEAFF.

The CDR3 DNA is TGTGCCATCCAAAATCGTTTGGGGGCCTTGGGCACCGGGGAGCTGTTTTTT. It codes for CAIQNRLGALGTGELFF. The rearrangement uses TRBV6-1 and TRBJ2-2, with a tentative D call TRBD1 (6 bases). Germline assignment: CDR1 MNHNS and CDR2 SASEGT. The CDR3 has 17 amino acids. V was pared by 10 bases and J by 4 bases, with 25 bases between.

Comment on this clonotype: Just one base apart from a much larger clone, this may be a read error. This chain connects TRBV15 to TRBJ2-2, with D possibly TRBD2 on 7 matching bases. Germline lookup yields CDR1 LNHNV and CDR2 YYDKDF (reference sequence). The CDR3 length is 16 residues. This CDR3 reads CAASRAVGGRHGELFF. Here the CDR3 DNA reads TGTGCCGCCAGCAGAGCCGTCGGGGGGCGACACGGGGAGCTGTTTTTT.

This clonotype was seen ten or more times. This chain uses TRBV28 with TRBJ2-1, with 8 nucleotides matching TRBD1. The CDR3 is 15 residues long. From germline, CDR1 is MDHEN and CDR2 SYDVKM. The ends lost 7 bases at V and 9 bases at J; junction bases unmatched: 14. The CDR3 sequence: CASNPWGRGLSEQFF. The CDR3 coding sequence is TGTGCCAGCAACCCCTGGGGCAGGGGGCTTAGTGAGCAGTTCTTC.

The table lists this clonotype with a few counts. The chain carries TRBV5-1 and TRBJ2-3; perhaps TRBD2 as D (5 bases). The V end was cut by 7 bases, the J end by 6 bases, with 21 bases between. Germline-derived CDR1 and CDR2 are SGHRS and YFSETQ. This CDR3 has 15 amino acids. The CDR3 DNA follows: TGCGCCAGCGGTCTTAGCGAGGTCCCCCGGGATACGCAGTATTTT. As protein: CASGLSEVPRDTQYF.

This clonotype was observed many times. The chain links TRBV30 to TRBJ1-5; no firm D call. V gave up 1 base and J gave up 4 bases, with 8 bases separating them. The CDR3 runs 13 residues. The germline gives CDR1 GTSNPN, CDR2 SVGIG (reference sequence). DNA of the CDR3: TGTGCCTGGAGTGGAGGGCGAAATCAGCCCCAGCATTTT. The encoded protein is CAWSGGRNQPQHF.

V is TRBV4-3 and J is TRBJ2-7, with D perhaps matching TRBD1 (5 bases). CDR3 size: 16 residues. V dropped 4 bases and J dropped 5 bases, with 21 bases sitting between them. Per germline, CDR1 LGHNA and CDR2 YSLEER. As DNA, the CDR3 is TGCGCCAGCAGCCCCGGCCTTTGGGGCGCCGATGACGAGCAGTACTTC. Amino acid sequence: CASSPGLWGADDEQYF.

This clonotype was detected many times. The chain joins TRBV28 to TRBJ2-3; D may be TRBD2 (6 bases). Germline CDR1 and CDR2: MDHEN and SYDVKM. The V end lost 2 bases, the J end lost 1 base, and 10 bases lay between the germline ends. The CDR3 contains 15 residues. Here the CDR3 DNA reads TGTGCCAGCAGTTTAGCCGGGACTCGCACAGATACGCAGTATTTT. It is translated as CASSLAGTRTDTQYF.

This clonotype was picked up a small number of times. At one end, the junction sequence differs from germline, possibly due to a read error. The V and J genes are TRBV5-1 and TRBJ2-1; D perhaps matches TRBD2 (7 bases). Germline CDR1 reads SGHRS; CDR2 reads YFSETQ. The CDR3 has 19 amino acids. CDR3 in DNA: TGCGCCAGCAGCTTGGCAGGACAGAGGACTAGAGGGGGTTACAGTGAGCAGTTCTTC. This sequence encodes CASSLAGQRTRGGYSEQFF.

This clonotype has ten or more counts. The chain is built from TRBV20-1 and TRBJ1-3, with D possibly matching TRBD1 (5 bases). This CDR3 has 14 residues. Trimming stripped 6 bases from V and 0 bases from J, with 12 bases between. The germline V gene has CDR1 DFQATT and CDR2 SNEGSKA (reference sequence). The CDR3 DNA reads as TGCAGTGCGAGGGACGGGAGCTCTGGAAACACCATATATTTT. It encodes CSARDGSSGNTIYF.

This clonotype was seen a few times. The chain recombines TRBV2 with TRBJ2-7; D is unclear. Trimming removed 6 bases at V and 3 bases at J, with 9 bases between. Germline CDR1 and CDR2: SNHLY and FYNNEI. The CDR3 sequence is 12 residues long. CDR3 sequence: CASRGEGYEQYF. Written as DNA, the CDR3 is TGTGCCAGCAGAGGTGAAGGCTACGAGCAGTACTTC. The full variable domain, rest sourced from reference TRBV2 and TRBJ2-7, is EPEVTQTPSHQVTQMGQEVILRCVPISNHLYFYWYRQILGQKVEFLVSFYNNEISEKSEIFDDQFSVERPDGSNFTLKIRSTKLEDSAMYFCASRGEGYEQYFGPGTRLTVT.

In its sample, this clonotype was seen many times. The genes are TRBV12-3 or TRBV12-4 and TRBJ2-3, with D perhaps TRBD1 or TRBD2 (7 bases each). This CDR3 contains 16 residues. V was pared by 0 bases and J by 3 bases, with 13 bases between. CDR3 in amino acids: CASSLARQGGTDTQYF. Here the CDR3 DNA reads TGTGCCAGCAGTTTAGCGCGGCAGGGGGGGACAGATACGCAGTATTTT.

This clonotype was recorded many times. The chain links TRBV28 to TRBJ2-5; TRBD2 matches at 9 bases. After removal of 5 bases from V and 1 base from J, the junction contained 11 bases not matched to a gene. The CDR3 runs 17 residues. Germline V gene sequence: CDR1 MDHEN, CDR2 SYDVKM. This CDR3 reads CASSLARLAEFQETQYF. CDR3 in DNA: TGTGCCAGCAGTCTGGCCCGACTAGCGGAGTTCCAAGAGACCCAGTACTTC.

Ten or more counts support this clonotype. The CDR3 nucleotides read TGTGCCAGCAGTGTTCCCTCTCTCAACACTGAAGCTTTCTTT. The encoded protein is CASSVPSLNTEAFF. This chain links TRBV28 with TRBJ1-1, with D unclear. Trimming took off 5 bases at V and 2 bases at J, with 12 bases between the two ends. The CDR3 loop spans 14 amino acids. CDR1 is MDHEN and CDR2 is SYDVKM in the germline V gene.